Each of the 8 T cell receptor beta chains below was sequenced from the same sample in a study of T cell changes during pregnancy in multiple sclerosis. Profiled with immunoSEQ multiplex PCR; TCRdb holds only in-frame clones, not every one. The table includes around 110,000 clones, 90% to 95% detected once. Material: peripheral blood, obtained in the third trimester of pregnancy. These TCRs come from a female donor with multiple sclerosis, enrolled in a pregnancy study.

This clone appeared once. The V call is TRBV28, the J call TRBJ2-3, with 7 bases identical to TRBD2. Germline trimming cut 8 bases from V and 6 bases from J; bases unmatched to any gene: 8. This CDR3 has 13 amino acids. Germline CDR1 and CDR2: MDHEN and SYDVKM. The CDR3 coding sequence is TGTGCCAGCCGCCGCTCTAGCGGCGATACGCAGTATTTT. Translated: CASRRSSGDTQYF.

The chain combines TRBV28 with TRBJ1-5; D may be TRBD1 (6 bases). V lost 6 bases and J 6 bases, leaving 18 bases between the germline ends. The CDR3 is 15 amino acids. Germline loops: CDR1 MDHEN, CDR2 SYDVKM. This CDR3 reads CASSRRDIFGQPQHF. The CDR3 bases are TGTGCCAGCAGCCGCCGGGACATATTCGGTCAGCCCCAGCATTTT. The whole variable domain, filled in from reference TRBV28 and TRBJ1-5, reads DVKVTQSSRYLVKRTGEKVFLECVQDMDHENMFWYRQDPGLGLRLIYFSYDVKMKEKGDIPEGYSVSREKKERFSLILESASTNQTSMYLCASSRRDIFGQPQHFGDGTRLSIL.

The chain carries TRBV2 and TRBJ2-5, with D maybe TRBD2 (6 bases). CDR1 and CDR2 (germline): SNHLY, FYNNEI. This CDR3 is built from 14 residues. V was clipped by 11 bases and J by 5 bases, with 21 bases between them. The CDR3, as DNA: TGTGCCGACAAGCAGGTGGGGGGTTGGGAGACCCAGTACTTC. Encoded protein: CADKQVGGWETQYF.

The gene calls are TRBV28 and TRBJ1-1, with D uncertain. This CDR3 contains 14 residues. Trimming cost V 6 bases and J 6 bases, with 17 bases left between them. Germline loops: CDR1 MDHEN, CDR2 SYDVKM. CDR3 residues: CASRREIETAEAFF. The CDR3 nucleotides read TGTGCCAGCAGGCGGGAAATCGAAACGGCTGAAGCTTTCTTT.

V is TRBV6-5 and J is TRBJ2-5; D perhaps matches TRBD1 (6 bases). V was shortened by 1 base and J by 1 base, with 13 bases between the two germline ends. Germline lookup yields CDR1 MNHEY and CDR2 SVGAGI. This CDR3 is 16 amino acids long. The CDR3 reads CASSYYAGVGQETQYF. The CDR3 coding sequence is TGTGCCAGCAGTTACTACGCAGGGGTCGGCCAAGAGACCCAGTACTTC.

The table lists this clone with a count of one. J is TRBJ2-1 and V is TRBV28; 9 bases are shared with TRBD1. The CDR3 length is 15 residues. Germline V CDR1 and CDR2: MDHEN, SYDVKM. V lost 6 bases and J lost 6; bases outside the gene matches: 9. CDR3 nucleotides: TGTGCCAGCAGGACCGGGACAGGGAAAGGCAATGAGCAGTTCTTC. It codes for CASRTGTGKGNEQFF.

This rearrangement joins TRBV9 to TRBJ1-2; tentatively, D is TRBD1 (6 bases). The CDR3 length is 17 residues. The ends were cut back, 3 bases at V and 4 bases at J, with 22 bases in the middle. Germline V gives CDR1 SGDLS, CDR2 YYNGEE. The CDR3 nucleotides are TGTGCCAGCAGCGGGGATAACTCAGGGGCCACCCCCTATGGCTACACCTTC. Translated: CASSGDNSGATPYGYTF.

This rearrangement joins TRBV6-6 to TRBJ2-7; the match to TRBD2 covers 7 bases. Per germline, CDR1 MNHNY and CDR2 SVGAGI (reference sequence). The V and J ends lost 0 bases and 6 bases, in that order; junction bases with no gene match: 5. CDR3 size: 14 residues. The CDR3 DNA reads TGTGCCAGCAGTTACTCGGGACTACAGGTCGAGCAGTACTTC. This encodes CASSYSGLQVEQYF.